The 31 T cell receptor beta chains below come from one sample, sequenced in a study of cytomegalovirus exposure and HLA in healthy donors. 13 Jbeta primers and 60 Vbeta primers were used for the PCR. This table comes from immunoSEQ multiplex PCR, and its TCRdb copy is limited to in-frame clones, with some not included. The sample includes more than 85,000 clones, around 86% seen only once; the top ten take around 2%. Sample: PBMCs. Receptor source: a man aged 35-49 years in good health and CMV-seronegative.

This chain uses TRBV5-8 with TRBJ2-5; possible D gene TRBD1, 5 bases. TRBJ2-7 matches the DNA end more closely, so the J call is doubtful. The CDR3 runs to 14 residues. Germline V gives CDR1 SGHTS, CDR2 YDEGEE. This chain's CDR3 is CASSRRQTTYEQYF. CDR3 coding DNA: TGTGCCAGCAGCCGAAGACAGACAACCTACGAGCAGTACTTC.

The rearrangement links TRBV7-9 to TRBJ2-7, with 14 bases that match TRBD2. Germline V lookup: CDR1 SEHNR, CDR2 FQNEAQ (reference sequence). The CDR3 is 15 amino acids. V lost 4 bases, J lost 5 bases, and 4 bases stayed unmatched. This chain's CDR3 is CASSSGLAGDHEQYF. DNA of the CDR3: TGTGCCAGCAGCTCGGGACTAGCGGGGGATCACGAGCAGTACTTC.

The V and J genes are TRBV9 and TRBJ1-1, with a possible D match to TRBD1 (5 bases). Trimming removed 0 bases from V and 5 bases from J, with 11 bases in between. The CDR3 is made up of 14 amino acids. Germline CDR1 and CDR2: SGDLS and YYNGEE. The CDR3 nucleotides are TGTGCCAGCAGCGTAGGGCAGGGAGGAACTGAAGCTTTCTTT. This encodes CASSVGQGGTEAFF.

The chain recombines TRBV14 with TRBJ1-1, with TRBD1 matching 8 bases. This CDR3 region has 14 residues. CDR1 and CDR2 (germline): SGHDN, FVKESK. V trimming: 6 bases; J trimming: 5 bases; junction bases outside the gene matches: 8. Here the CDR3 reads CASRLLQGATEAFF. CDR3 nucleotide sequence: TGTGCCAGCAGACTTCTCCAGGGGGCTACTGAAGCTTTCTTT.

The J gene is TRBJ1-2, the V gene TRBV28; unclear D gene. The V end was cut by 10 bases, the J end by 7 bases, with 16 bases between. The germline V gene has CDR1 MDHEN and CDR2 SYDVKM. This CDR3 comprises 12 residues. CDR3: CAIKSLVGGYTF. The CDR3, as DNA: TGTGCCATCAAAAGTCTCGTCGGTGGCTACACCTTC.

The V and J genes are TRBV6-5 and TRBJ1-4; 7 positions agree with TRBD1. Trimming at V came to 6 bases and at J to 0 bases, leaving 4 bases not matched to a gene. The CDR3 runs to 15 residues. Germline CDR1 and CDR2: MNHEY and SVGAGI. CDR3: CASRPGGTTNEKLFF. CDR3 bases: TGTGCCAGCAGGCCAGGGGGAACAACTAATGAAAAACTGTTTTTT.

The V gene is TRBV6-1, the J gene TRBJ2-7, with D possibly being TRBD1 (6 bases). Per the germline V gene, CDR1 is MNHNS and CDR2 is SASEGT. Trimming removed 3 bases from V and 3 bases from J, with 12 bases in between. The CDR3 runs 14 residues. This chain's CDR3 is CASSDDRYLYEQYF. CDR3 DNA sequence: TGTGCCAGCAGTGACGACAGGTACCTCTACGAGCAGTACTTC.

V and J are TRBV5-1 and TRBJ1-1, with D possibly matching TRBD1 (5 bases). This CDR3 has 14 amino acids. Germline loops: CDR1 SGHRS, CDR2 YFSETQ. V was pared by 0 bases and J by 3 bases, with 9 bases between. The chain's CDR3 is CASSLVGGDTEAFF. CDR3 DNA sequence: TGCGCCAGCAGCTTGGTGGGGGGAGACACTGAAGCTTTCTTT.

The V call is TRBV5-1, the J call TRBJ2-3; the match to TRBD2 covers 7 bases. Germline loops: CDR1 SGHRS, CDR2 YFSETQ. The length of the CDR3 is 14 residues. The junction had 7 bases not matched to a gene; V was cut back by 9 bases and J by 0 bases. CDR3 coding DNA: TGCGCCACACGGCTAGCGGCGAGCACAGATACGCAGTATTTT. Amino acid sequence: CATRLAASTDTQYF.

The chain couples TRBV7-2 to TRBJ2-1; 8 bases are a match to TRBD2. V was clipped by 5 bases and J by 4 bases; unmatched bases: 7. The germline CDR1 and CDR2 sequences are SGHTA and FQGNSA. The CDR3 covers 15 residues. CDR3 protein: CASSKQSGGYNEQFF. DNA for the CDR3: TGTGCCAGCAGCAAACAGAGCGGGGGTTACAATGAGCAGTTCTTC.

This chain links TRBV29-1 with TRBJ2-7; the D gene is possibly TRBD2 (7 bases). The germline CDR1 and CDR2 sequences are SQVTM and ANQGSEA. Trimming shortened V by 7 bases and J by 7 bases, and 17 bases separated the two germline ends. CDR3 size: 12 residues. The DNA for the CDR3 is TGCAGCGCGCGCCGGGGGGCGCGGGAGCAGTACTTC. Translating gives CSARRGAREQYF.

The chain recombines TRBV7-9 with TRBJ1-2, with a weak D call TRBD1 (6 bases). This CDR3 has 11 residues. The V end lost 8 bases, the J end lost 4 bases, and 8 bases lay between the germline ends. Germline lookup yields CDR1 SEHNR and CDR2 FQNEAQ (reference sequence). CDR3 residues: CASQDSYGYTF. The CDR3 nucleotides read TGTGCCAGCCAGGACAGCTATGGCTACACCTTC.

This rearrangement joins TRBV29-1 to TRBJ2-1; 7 positions match TRBD1. Germline V gene data show CDR1 as SQVTM and CDR2 as ANQGSEA. The CDR3 sequence is 14 residues long. The junction had 6 bases not matched to a gene; V was cut back by 4 bases and J by 3 bases. The CDR3 loop reads CSVVIWTGYNEQFF. CDR3 nucleotides: TGCAGCGTTGTAATATGGACAGGCTACAATGAGCAGTTCTTC.

The CDR3 bases are TGCGCCAGCAGCTATGGACAGGGGGGGAATGAGCAGTTCTTC. Protein product: CASSYGQGGNEQFF. The rearrangement uses TRBV5-1 and TRBJ2-1; 10 bases align to TRBD1. The CDR3 totals 14 residues. After removal of 3 bases from V and 7 bases from J, the junction contained 4 bases not matched to a gene. Germline V CDR1 and CDR2: SGHRS, YFSETQ.

V and J are TRBV13 and TRBJ1-1; D is uncertain. The CDR3 sequence is 11 residues long. The ends were cut back, 3 bases at V and 11 bases at J, with 10 bases in the middle. Germline V CDR1 and CDR2: PRHDT, FYEKMQ (reference sequence). The CDR3 sequence: CASSLETLAFF. The DNA of the CDR3 is TGTGCCAGCAGCTTGGAGACGTTGGCTTTCTTT.

This clone was recorded once. The chain is built from TRBV7-2 and TRBJ1-5; D might be TRBD1 (5 bases). The V gene lost 0 bases and the J gene lost 0 bases, with 6 bases spanning the gap. CDR1 is SGHTA and CDR2 is FQGNSA in the germline V gene. The length of the CDR3 is 15 residues. CDR3 in amino acids: CASSLARASNQPQHF. DNA of the CDR3: TGTGCCAGCAGCTTAGCCAGGGCTAGCAATCAGCCCCAGCATTTT.

The chain employs TRBV7-2 and TRBJ1-3, with TRBD1 as a possible D gene (5 bases). Trimming pared 7 bases from V and 4 bases from J, leaving 17 bases between. Germline V gene sequence: CDR1 SGHTA, CDR2 FQGNSA. This CDR3 has 15 residues. CDR3 coding DNA: TGTGCCAGCACCCGGGAGGGGAGAACAGGAAACACCATATATTTT. This translates into CASTREGRTGNTIYF. Full variable domain (remainder filled in from reference TRBV7-2 and TRBJ1-3): GAGVSQSPSNKVTEKGKDVELRCDPISGHTALYWYRQSLGQGLEFLIYFQGNSAPDKSGLPSDRFSAERTGGSVSTLTIQRTQQEDSAVYLCASTREGRTGNTIYFGEGSWLTVV.

The genes are TRBV19 and TRBJ1-5, with D tentatively TRBD1 (5 bases). Trimming shortened V by 1 base and J by 9 bases, and 19 bases separated the two germline ends. Germline V CDR1 and CDR2: LNHDA, SQIVND (reference sequence). This CDR3 is 16 amino acids long. The CDR3 coding sequence is TGTGCCAGTAGTATAGGGGGCCAGCGCGGAGGGCGGCCCCAGCATTTT. It yields the protein CASSIGGQRGGRPQHF.

The V call is TRBV7-9, the J call TRBJ2-1; D may be TRBD1 (6 bases). CDR1 is SEHNR and CDR2 is FQNEAQ in the germline V gene (reference sequence). The CDR3 has 15 amino acids. With 0 bases removed from V and 7 bases from J, the gap between germline ends came to 13 bases. CDR3 sequence (DNA): TGTGCCAGCAGCTTAGCCGGACAGTTTTATAATGAGCAGTTCTTC. Amino acid sequence: CASSLAGQFYNEQFF.

The chain employs TRBV28 and TRBJ1-5; D remains ambiguous. Germline V lookup: CDR1 MDHEN, CDR2 SYDVKM. Trimming left V 4 bases short and J 0 bases short, with 7 bases between. The CDR3 sequence is 14 residues long. DNA for the CDR3: TGTGCCAGCAGTTCAGGTTATAGCAATCAGCCCCAGCATTTT. Its protein is CASSSGYSNQPQHF. The complete variable domain, with remaining parts taken from reference TRBV28 and TRBJ1-5, reads DVKVTQSSRYLVKRTGEKVFLECVQDMDHENMFWYRQDPGLGLRLIYFSYDVKMKEKGDIPEGYSVSREKKERFSLILESASTNQTSMYLCASSSGYSNQPQHFGDGTRLSIL.

This clone was counted once. The chain uses TRBV19 and TRBJ1-2, with TRBD1 identical over 7 bases. The CDR3 extends over 14 amino acids. The trim removed 5 bases at V and 7 bases at J, leaving 10 bases unmatched. Per the germline V gene, CDR1 is LNHDA and CDR2 is SQIVND (reference sequence). DNA of the CDR3: TGTGCCAGTAGTCGACCGGGGACAGAGAGTGGCTACACCTTC. This codes for CASSRPGTESGYTF.

V and J are TRBV10-3 and TRBJ2-7, with 8 bases identical to TRBD2. Germline lookup yields CDR1 ENHRY and CDR2 SYGVKD. J was trimmed by 7 bases and V by 5 bases; bases with no gene match: 10. This CDR3 spans 14 amino acids. The CDR3, as DNA: TGTGCCATCAGTTACGGGGGGGCCGGTGAAGAGCAGTACTTC. Translating gives CAISYGGAGEEQYF.

In its sample, this clone was seen once. The chain carries TRBV7-9 and TRBJ1-4; D unclear. Germline V gives CDR1 SEHNR, CDR2 FQNEAQ (reference sequence). Trimming took 4 bases from V and 7 from J, leaving 13 bases between them. The CDR3 length is 14 residues. The CDR3 DNA is TGTGCCAGCAGCTCTAGGTCCCGCAGTGAAAAACTGTTTTTT. It translates to CASSSRSRSEKLFF.

This clone was recorded a few times. This CDR3 is CASSTESPYNEQFF. The CDR3 bases are TGTGCCAGCAGTACAGAAAGCCCCTACAATGAGCAGTTCTTC. The chain recombines TRBV11-2 with TRBJ2-1; D unresolved. The length of the CDR3 is 14 residues. The V gene lost 6 bases and the J gene lost 2 bases, with 11 bases spanning the gap. Germline loops: CDR1 SGHAT, CDR2 FQNNGV. The full variable domain, its missing parts supplied by reference TRBV11-2 and TRBJ2-1, is EAGVAQSPRYKIIEKRQSVAFWCNPISGHATLYWYQQILGQGPKLLIQFQNNGVVDDSQLPKDRFSAERLKGVDSTLKIQPAKLEDSAVYLCASSTESPYNEQFFGPGTRLTVL.

The J gene is TRBJ2-7, the V gene TRBV2, with D possibly matching TRBD2 (5 bases). From germline, CDR1 is SNHLY and CDR2 FYNNEI. This CDR3 contains 12 residues. Deletions cut 7 bases from V and 0 bases from J, with 7 bases between. The DNA of the CDR3 is TGTGCCAGCAAGCGGAGCTCCTACGAGCAGTACTTC. Amino acids: CASKRSSYEQYF.

This clone has only one observation. This chain uses TRBV5-6 with TRBJ2-7, with 12 bases identical to TRBD2. Germline V gene sequence: CDR1 SGHDT, CDR2 YYEEEE. The CDR3 is 17 amino acids. Trimming cost V 5 bases and J 0 bases; bases outside gene matches: 9. CDR3 loop: CASRSLAGGRSSYEQYF. As DNA, the CDR3 is TGTGCCAGCAGGTCACTAGCGGGGGGCCGAAGCTCCTACGAGCAGTACTTC.

The chain couples TRBV5-1 to TRBJ1-2; no definite D call. Trimming cost V 0 bases and J 6 bases, with 12 bases left between them. Germline loops: CDR1 SGHRS, CDR2 YFSETQ. This CDR3 has 14 residues. CDR3 protein: CASSLAMGEDGYTF. The CDR3 DNA reads TGCGCCAGCAGCTTGGCGATGGGAGAGGATGGCTACACCTTC. Complete variable domain (other parts from reference TRBV5-1 and TRBJ1-2): KAGVTQTPRYLIKTRGQQVTLSCSPISGHRSVSWYQQTPGQGLQFLFEYFSETQRNKGNFPGRFSGRQFSNSRSEMNVSTLELGDSALYLCASSLAMGEDGYTFGSGTRLTVV.

In its sample, this clone was seen once. The chain recombines TRBV5-1 with TRBJ1-1; no clear D. The CDR3 contains 13 residues. CDR1 is SGHRS, CDR2 YFSETQ, per germline. V lost 2 bases, J lost 1 base, and 6 bases lay in between. In DNA, the CDR3 is TGCGCCAGCAGCTTAAAAGCGAACACTGAAGCTTTCTTT. Translated, it gives CASSLKANTEAFF.

This chain uses TRBV18 with TRBJ1-1; D is unresolved. Germline CDR1 is KGHSH and CDR2 is LQKENI. This CDR3 has 14 residues. The germline V and J ends were trimmed by 6 bases and 1 base, with 12 bases remaining between them. CDR3: CASSRGLGNTEAFF. CDR3 nucleotide sequence: TGTGCCAGCTCTAGAGGTTTGGGGAACACTGAAGCTTTCTTT. The full variable domain, in which reference TRBV18 and TRBJ1-1 provide the parts outside the CDR3, is NAGVMQNPRHLVRRRGQEARLRCSPMKGHSHVYWYRQLPEEGLKFMVYLQKENIIDESGMPKERFSAEFPKEGPSILRIQQVVRGDSAAYFCASSRGLGNTEAFFGQGTRLTVV.

This sequence joins TRBV29-1 and TRBJ2-2; 8 bases fit TRBD1. Germline trimming cut 5 bases from V and 6 bases from J; bases unmatched to any gene: 5. Germline V CDR1 and CDR2: SQVTM, ANQGSEA. The CDR3 consists of 13 residues. CDR3 sequence (DNA): TGCAGCGTTTTAAGACAGGGGTCCGGGGAGCTGTTTTTT. Its protein product is CSVLRQGSGELFF.

DNA for the CDR3: TGCGCCAGCAGCGACAATACACAGATGAACACTGAAGCTTTCTTT. Translating gives CASSDNTQMNTEAFF. The genes are TRBV5-1 and TRBJ1-1; D is uncertain. The V gene's germline CDR1 is SGHRS and CDR2 YFSETQ. V lost 4 bases to trimming and J lost 0 bases, with 13 bases between them. The CDR3 consists of 15 residues. The complete variable domain, with remaining parts taken from reference TRBV5-1 and TRBJ1-1, reads KAGVTQTPRYLIKTRGQQVTLSCSPISGHRSVSWYQQTPGQGLQFLFEYFSETQRNKGNFPGRFSGRQFSNSRSEMNVSTLELGDSALYLCASSDNTQMNTEAFFGQGTRLTVV.